This T cell receptor beta chain originates from a study of T cell repertoires in cytomegalovirus infection. For the study at large: Based on public TCR beta signatures, there were indications of CMV infection and of a matching HLA type. The study, taken as a whole, reports: Ex vivo responses were dominated by HLA-C-restricted CMV-specific TCR beta clonotypes. Cumulative frequency (of public TCR beta family members) identified carriers of CMV plus the relevant HLA.

Using its own MiXCR run on the reads, TCRdb lists one record per CDR3 protein. The sample contains fewer than 400,000 distinct CDR3 sequences, 15% to 20% of which appear only once. There are a few counts of this clonotype. Its specificity is not known. The CDR3 loop spans 13 amino acids. The V gene lost 7 bases and the J gene lost 2 bases, with 9 bases spanning the gap. The sequencing input was PBMCs. The rearrangement joins TRBV12-3 or TRBV12-4 to TRBJ1-5, with D possibly being TRBD1 (5 bases). This clonotype originated in a human donor in good health (CMV status not recorded). Some clones in this sample may be carry-over from other donors' samples. CDR3 nucleotides: TGTGCCAGCACCGTACAGGGCAATCAGCCCCAGCATTTT. This encodes CASTVQGNQPQHF.